The T cell receptor beta chain under discussion was sequenced for a study of T-cell reconstitution after alpha-beta-depleted transplantation in children. Unique molecular identifiers were used to barcode this TCRbeta library. TCRdb reprocessed the PCR reads with MiXCR, giving one entry per CDR3 protein. This sample has 500,000 or so distinct CDR3 sequences; about 31% occur once, and the top ten carry around 2.5%. The CDR3 length is 16 residues. Trimming removed 5 bases at V and 4 bases at J, with 21 bases between. Germline values: CDR1 LGHNA, CDR2 YNFKEQ. This TCR was recovered from a human donor who donated a stem cell graft to a child with aplastic anemia. The sample in question was PBMCs from the stem cell graft donor, obtained from the stem cell graft. The chain recombines TRBV4-2 with TRBJ2-7, with D possibly being TRBD1 (6 bases). In DNA form, the CDR3 reads TGTGCCAGCAGCGCCATCAGCAGACAGGCGGTATACGAGCAGTACGTC. Encoded protein: CASSAISRQAVYEQYV.